The 18 T cell receptor beta chains listed next were all sequenced from one sample in a study of chemoradiotherapy in HPV16-positive cancers. Sequencing used immunoSEQ multiplex PCR; TCRdb keeps in-frame clones, though not all of them. This table has over 10,000 clones, around 87% appearing once. The sequencing used blood, collected from a patient who underwent chemoradiotherapy. The receptor source for this set is a human donor with HPV-associated anogenital cancer.

This chain joins TRBV19 and TRBJ1-1, with 10 bases matching TRBD1. The V gene end was trimmed by 5 bases and the J gene end by 4 bases; junction bases not matched to a gene: 7. Germline V gene data show CDR1 as LNHDA and CDR2 as SQIVND (reference sequence). The CDR3 is 15 residues long. The DNA of the CDR3 is TGTGCCAGTAGTTGGACAGGGGGAGTGGGCACTGAAGCTTTCTTT. Its translation is CASSWTGGVGTEAFF.

The chain carries TRBV7-9 and TRBJ2-7, with 11 bases lining up with TRBD2. CDR3 size: 16 residues. J was trimmed by 2 bases and V by 4 bases; bases with no gene match: 7. Germline CDR1 SEHNR, CDR2 FQNEAQ (reference sequence). The CDR3 is CASSSGTSGGTYEQYF. CDR3 in DNA: TGTGCCAGCAGCTCCGGGACTAGCGGTGGGACCTACGAGCAGTACTTC.

This clone has more than one count but fewer than ten. J is TRBJ2-1 and V is TRBV2; TRBD2 matches at 7 bases. V lost 6 bases, J lost 0 bases, and 2 bases stayed unmatched. The V gene's germline CDR1 is SNHLY and CDR2 FYNNEI. CDR3 length: 14 amino acids. The CDR3 region is CASRLASSYNEQFF. DNA of the CDR3: TGTGCCAGCAGACTAGCGAGCTCCTACAATGAGCAGTTCTTC.

This rearrangement joins TRBV6-1 to TRBJ1-5; 7 bases align to TRBD1. J gave up 4 bases and V 4 bases, and 4 bases lay outside the gene matches. The CDR3 is made up of 14 amino acids. Germline V gene data show CDR1 as MNHNS and CDR2 as SASEGT. The CDR3 DNA is TGTGCCAGCAGTGGCGGGACAGATAATCAGCCCCAGCATTTT. It is translated as CASSGGTDNQPQHF.

V and J are TRBV14 and TRBJ2-3, with D perhaps assigned TRBD1 or TRBD2 (6 bases each). Germline V gene lookup returns CDR1 SGHDN and CDR2 FVKESK. Trimming cost V 1 base and J 2 bases, with 10 bases left between them. This CDR3 comprises 15 residues. This CDR3 reads CASSQVRGATDTQYF. The CDR3 region has the DNA TGTGCCAGCAGCCAAGTGAGGGGGGCCACAGATACGCAGTATTTT.

The chain is built from TRBV2 and TRBJ1-6, with a possible D match to TRBD1 (5 bases). The V gene's germline CDR1 is SNHLY and CDR2 FYNNEI. Deletions cut 3 bases from V and 6 bases from J, with 12 bases between. The CDR3 totals 15 residues. The DNA of the CDR3 is TGTGCCAGCAGTGACCAGGGACGCCTTAATTCACCCCTCCACTTT. It is translated as CASSDQGRLNSPLHF. The complete variable domain, with remaining parts taken from reference TRBV2 and TRBJ1-6, reads EPEVTQTPSHQVTQMGQEVILRCVPISNHLYFYWYRQILGQKVEFLVSFYNNEISEKSEIFDDQFSVERPDGSNFTLKIRSTKLEDSAMYFCASSDQGRLNSPLHFGNGTRLTVT.

The chain recombines TRBV6-5 with TRBJ1-2; D unclear. Germline V gene lookup returns CDR1 MNHEY and CDR2 SVGAGI. The V end lost 2 bases, the J end lost 4 bases, and 8 bases lay between the germline ends. The CDR3 covers 13 residues. The CDR3 DNA reads as TGTGCCAGCAGTTACGGGCACTCCTATGGCTACACCTTC. This translates into CASSYGHSYGYTF.

The rearrangement joins TRBV5-4 to TRBJ1-1, with D perhaps TRBD1 (5 bases). V lost 2 bases, J lost 3 bases, and 8 bases lay in between. Germline V CDR1 and CDR2: SGHNT, YYREEE (reference sequence). The CDR3 consists of 13 residues. The CDR3 DNA is TGTGCCAGCAGCTTTTGGGGGGACACTGAAGCTTTCTTT. It codes for CASSFWGDTEAFF.

V usage is TRBV14 and J usage is TRBJ2-3; the match to TRBD2 covers 11 bases. V lost 0 bases, J lost 4 bases, and 6 bases stayed unmatched. Per the germline V gene, CDR1 is SGHDN and CDR2 is FVKESK. CDR3 length equals 17 residues. CDR3 sequence reads: CASSQDSGGVFPDTQYF. The CDR3 region has the DNA TGTGCCAGCAGCCAAGATAGCGGGGGGGTATTCCCAGATACGCAGTATTTT. Full variable domain (outside the CDR3, taken from reference TRBV14 and TRBJ2-3): EAGVTQFPSHSVIEKGQTVTLRCDPISGHDNLYWYRRVMGKEIKFLLHFVKESKQDESGMPNNRFLAERTGGTYSTLKVQPAELEDSGVYFCASSQDSGGVFPDTQYFGPGTRLTVL.

The chain is built from TRBV30 and TRBJ2-5, with 8 bases matching TRBD1. Germline values: CDR1 GTSNPN, CDR2 SVGIG (reference sequence). This CDR3 comprises 14 residues. Losses at the gene ends were 0 bases for V and 4 bases for J; bases not matched to a gene: 4. The CDR3 is CAWSVGQGAETQYF. The CDR3 nucleotides are TGTGCCTGGAGTGTAGGACAGGGCGCAGAGACCCAGTACTTC.

The CDR3, as DNA: TGTGCCAGCAGCCCGCGGACTAGCGGGGCAGATACGCAGTATTTT. This translates into CASSPRTSGADTQYF. This sequence joins TRBV7-9 and TRBJ2-3; 12 positions agree with TRBD2. Looked up from germline, CDR1 is SEHNR and CDR2 is FQNEAQ (reference sequence). The CDR3 spans 15 residues. V dropped 5 bases and J dropped 4; count of bases not matched to a gene: 4.

In DNA form, the CDR3 reads TGTGCCAGCTCCCAGCGACAGGGATCCAACTATGGCTACACCTTC. Its protein is CASSQRQGSNYGYTF. The chain joins TRBV18 to TRBJ1-2; 7 bases are shared with TRBD1. Germline V CDR1 and CDR2: KGHSH, LQKENI. This CDR3 spans 15 amino acids. The junction had 9 bases not matched to a gene; V was cut back by 6 bases and J by 2 bases.

V and J are TRBV7-8 and TRBJ2-7; D unresolved. Per germline, CDR1 SGHVS and CDR2 FQNEAQ. This CDR3 is built from 13 residues. Trimming pared 1 base from V and 4 bases from J, leaving 8 bases between. The CDR3 DNA is TGTGCCAGCAGCTTAGGGCGGTCTTACGAGCAGTACGTC. Encoded protein: CASSLGRSYEQYV.

The chain employs TRBV6-1 and TRBJ2-3; D could derive from TRBD1 or TRBD2 (7 bases each). CDR3 length equals 14 residues. CDR1 and CDR2 (germline): MNHNS, SASEGT. The CDR3 reads CAVGEGARTDTQYF. CDR3 DNA: TGTGCAGTCGGGGAGGGGGCCCGCACAGATACGCAGTATTTT.

V usage is TRBV6-5 and J usage is TRBJ1-1, with a possible D match to TRBD1 (5 bases). V was clipped by 4 bases and J by 10 bases, with 16 bases between them. The CDR3 consists of 13 residues. Germline CDR1 reads MNHEY; CDR2 reads SVGAGI. CDR3 bases: TGTGCCAGCAGTTCTCCGAGGGGTATCGGAGCTTTCTTT. Translated, it gives CASSSPRGIGAFF.

This sequence joins TRBV7-2 and TRBJ2-5; D ambiguous. The germline gives CDR1 SGHTA, CDR2 FQGNSA. The CDR3 runs 13 residues. The ends were cut back, 5 bases at V and 5 bases at J, with 12 bases in the middle. CDR3: CASSPQTRETQYF. In DNA, the CDR3 is TGTGCCAGCAGCCCCCAAACGAGGGAGACCCAGTACTTC.

The table lists this clone with a few counts. The CDR3 bases are TGTGCCAGCAGCCGACAGGGGGGAAACACTGAAGCTTTCTTT. This encodes CASSRQGGNTEAFF. The V gene is TRBV11-3, the J gene TRBJ1-1, with 9 bases matching TRBD1. The V and J ends lost 5 bases and 2 bases, in that order; junction bases with no gene match: 3. This CDR3 spans 14 amino acids. Germline CDR1 reads SGHNT; CDR2 reads YENEEA.

The J gene is TRBJ1-4, the V gene TRBV5-6; no definite D call. V shed 2 bases and J shed 6 bases, with 14 bases lying between them. Germline CDR1 SGHDT, CDR2 YYEEEE. There are 15 residues in the CDR3. This CDR3 reads CASSFFARTDEKLFF. CDR3 coding DNA: TGTGCCAGCAGCTTCTTTGCCCGGACGGATGAAAAACTGTTTTTT.